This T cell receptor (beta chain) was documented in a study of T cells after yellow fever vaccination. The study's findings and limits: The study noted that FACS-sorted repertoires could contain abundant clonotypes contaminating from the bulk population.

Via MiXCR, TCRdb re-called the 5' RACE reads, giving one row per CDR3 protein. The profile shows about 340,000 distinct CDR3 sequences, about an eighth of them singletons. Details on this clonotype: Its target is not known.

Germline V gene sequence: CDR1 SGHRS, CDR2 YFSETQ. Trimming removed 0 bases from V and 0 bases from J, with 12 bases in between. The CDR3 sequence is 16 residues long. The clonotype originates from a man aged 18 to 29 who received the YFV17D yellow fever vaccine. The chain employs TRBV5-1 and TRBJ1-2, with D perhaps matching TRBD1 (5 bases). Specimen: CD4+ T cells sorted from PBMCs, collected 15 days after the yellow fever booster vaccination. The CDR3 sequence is CASSLGSDIANYGYTF. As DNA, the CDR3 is TGCGCCAGCAGCTTGGGGTCGGACATTGCTAACTATGGCTACACCTTC.